This TCR beta chain was sequenced during a study of CD8 T cells in ankylosing spondylitis. Study findings and constraints: Characteristic of ankylosing spondylitis blood, it appeared, was a TCR beta motif comprising about 8 highly homologous variants.

With respect to this clonotype: As yet, its antigen is unknown.

Looked up from germline, CDR1 is DFQATT and CDR2 is SNEGSKA (reference sequence). V trimming: 0 bases; J trimming: 5 bases; junction bases outside the gene matches: 6. The CDR3 is 14 residues long. TCRdb fed the 5' RACE reads into MiXCR, producing one record per CDR3 protein. The sample has 750,000 to 850,000 distinct CDR3 sequences; approximately 10% are singletons. The TCR originated in a male donor with ankylosing spondylitis. The rearrangement joins TRBV20-1 to TRBJ2-7, with 8 bases identical to TRBD1. Sequencing was performed on blood, either unsorted or a sorted T cell fraction (not recorded which). The CDR3 DNA follows: TGCAGTGCTAGAGACCGGACAGGGTATGACGAGCAGTACTTC. Its translation is CSARDRTGYDEQYF.